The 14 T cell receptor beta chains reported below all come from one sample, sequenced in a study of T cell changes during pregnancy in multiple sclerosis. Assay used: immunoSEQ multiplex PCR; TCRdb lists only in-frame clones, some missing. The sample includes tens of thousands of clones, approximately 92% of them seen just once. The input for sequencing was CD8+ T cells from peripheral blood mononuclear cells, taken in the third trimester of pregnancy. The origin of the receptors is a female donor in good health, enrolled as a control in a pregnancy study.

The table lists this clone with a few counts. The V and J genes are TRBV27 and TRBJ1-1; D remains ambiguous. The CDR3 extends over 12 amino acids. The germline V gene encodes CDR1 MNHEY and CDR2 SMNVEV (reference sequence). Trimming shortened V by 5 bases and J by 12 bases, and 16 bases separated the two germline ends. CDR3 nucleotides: TGTGCCAGCAGTCAGAGAGGGCTTGACTCTTTCTTT. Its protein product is CASSQRGLDSFF.

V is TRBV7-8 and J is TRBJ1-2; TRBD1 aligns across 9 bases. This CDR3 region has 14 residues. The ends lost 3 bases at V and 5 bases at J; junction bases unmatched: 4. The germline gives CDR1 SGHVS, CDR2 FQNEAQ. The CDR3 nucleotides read TGTGCCAGCAGCTTTTCCGGGACAGGGTATGGCTACACCTTC. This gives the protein CASSFSGTGYGYTF.

The CDR3 here is CASSPNRQEQYF. The CDR3 nucleotides read TGTGCCAGCAGCCCAAACCGACAGGAGCAGTACTTC. This chain connects TRBV5-6 to TRBJ2-7; D is perhaps TRBD1 (5 bases). The CDR3 consists of 12 residues. The V and J ends lost 4 bases and 7 bases respectively, with 12 bases between them. Per germline, CDR1 SGHDT and CDR2 YYEEEE. The whole variable domain, filled in from reference TRBV5-6 and TRBJ2-7, reads DAGVTQSPTHLIKTRGQQVTLRCSPKSGHDTVSWYQQALGQGPQFIFQYYEEEERQRGNFPDRFSGHQFPNYSSELNVNALLLGDSALYLCASSPNRQEQYFGPGTRLTVT.

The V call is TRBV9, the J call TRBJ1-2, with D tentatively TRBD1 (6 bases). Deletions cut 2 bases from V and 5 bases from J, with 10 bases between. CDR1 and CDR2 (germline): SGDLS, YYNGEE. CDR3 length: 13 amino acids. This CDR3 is CASSVQGWYGYTF. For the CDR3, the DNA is TGTGCCAGCAGCGTGCAGGGGTGGTATGGCTACACCTTC.

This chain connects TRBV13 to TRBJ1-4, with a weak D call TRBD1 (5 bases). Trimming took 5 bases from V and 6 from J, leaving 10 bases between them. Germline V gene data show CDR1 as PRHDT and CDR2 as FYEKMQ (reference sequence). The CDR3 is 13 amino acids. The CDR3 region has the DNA TGTGCCAGCAGCCTCCGGGGGGATGAAAAACTGTTTTTT. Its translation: CASSLRGDEKLFF.

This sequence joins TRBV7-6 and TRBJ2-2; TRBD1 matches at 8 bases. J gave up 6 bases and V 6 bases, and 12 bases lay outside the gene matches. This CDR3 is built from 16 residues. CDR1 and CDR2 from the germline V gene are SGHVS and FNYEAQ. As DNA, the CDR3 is TGTGCCAGCAGTACTCCCGGGACAGGTTCGGCCGGGGAGCTGTTTTTT. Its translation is CASSTPGTGSAGELFF.

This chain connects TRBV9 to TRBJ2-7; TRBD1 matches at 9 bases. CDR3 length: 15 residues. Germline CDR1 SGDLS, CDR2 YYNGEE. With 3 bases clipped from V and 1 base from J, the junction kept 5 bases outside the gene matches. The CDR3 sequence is CASSARTGDSYEQYF. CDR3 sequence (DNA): TGTGCCAGCAGCGCCCGGACAGGGGATTCCTACGAGCAGTACTTC. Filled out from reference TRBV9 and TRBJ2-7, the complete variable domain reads DSGVTQTPKHLITATGQRVTLRCSPRSGDLSVYWYQQSLDQGLQFLIQYYNGEERAKGNILERFSAQQFPDLHSELNLSSLELGDSALYFCASSARTGDSYEQYFGPGTRLTVT.

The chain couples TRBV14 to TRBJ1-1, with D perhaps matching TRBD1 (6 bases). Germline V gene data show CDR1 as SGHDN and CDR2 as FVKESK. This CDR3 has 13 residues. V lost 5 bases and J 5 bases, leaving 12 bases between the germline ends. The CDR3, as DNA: TGTGCCAGCAGCATACAGGGTTTTACTGAAGCTTTCTTT. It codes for CASSIQGFTEAFF.

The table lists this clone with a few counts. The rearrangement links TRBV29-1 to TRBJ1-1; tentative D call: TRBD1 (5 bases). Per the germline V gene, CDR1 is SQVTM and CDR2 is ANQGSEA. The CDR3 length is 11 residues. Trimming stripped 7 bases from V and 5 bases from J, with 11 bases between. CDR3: CSGYRQTEAFF. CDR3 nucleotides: TGCAGCGGATACCGACAGACTGAAGCTTTCTTT. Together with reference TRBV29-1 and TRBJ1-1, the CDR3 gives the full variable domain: SAVISQKPSRDICQRGTSLTIQCQVDSQVTMMFWYRQQPGQSLTLIATANQGSEATYESGFVIDKFPISRPNLTFSTLTVSNMSPEDSSIYLCSGYRQTEAFFGQGTRLTVV.

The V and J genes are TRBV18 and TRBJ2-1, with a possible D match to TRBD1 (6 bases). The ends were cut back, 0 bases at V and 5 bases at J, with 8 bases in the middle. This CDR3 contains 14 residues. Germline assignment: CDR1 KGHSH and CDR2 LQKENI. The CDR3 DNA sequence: TGTGCCAGCTCACCACCGAACAGGGACAATGAGCAGTTCTTC. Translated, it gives CASSPPNRDNEQFF.

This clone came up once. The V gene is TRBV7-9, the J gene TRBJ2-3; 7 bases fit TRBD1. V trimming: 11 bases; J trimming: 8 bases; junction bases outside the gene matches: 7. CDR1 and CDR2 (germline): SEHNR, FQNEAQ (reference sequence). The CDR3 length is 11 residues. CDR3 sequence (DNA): TGTGCCCTACGGGACAGCGCTACGCAGTATTTT. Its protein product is CALRDSATQYF.

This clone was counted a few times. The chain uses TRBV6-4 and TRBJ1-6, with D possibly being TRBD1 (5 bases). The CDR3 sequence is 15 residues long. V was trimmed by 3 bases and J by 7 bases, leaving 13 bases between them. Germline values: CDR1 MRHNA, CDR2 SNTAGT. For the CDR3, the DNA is TGTGCCAGCAGTGAGTCCGGGACTGGAAATTCACCCCTCCACTTT. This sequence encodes CASSESGTGNSPLHF.

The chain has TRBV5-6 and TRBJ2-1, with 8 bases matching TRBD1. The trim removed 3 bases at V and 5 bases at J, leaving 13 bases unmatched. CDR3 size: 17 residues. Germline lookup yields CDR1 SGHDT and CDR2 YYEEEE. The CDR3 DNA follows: TGTGCCAGCAGCTATAAAACTCAGGGGGCTGCCAACAATGAGCAGTTCTTC. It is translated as CASSYKTQGAANNEQFF. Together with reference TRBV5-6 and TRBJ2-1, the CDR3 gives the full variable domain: DAGVTQSPTHLIKTRGQQVTLRCSPKSGHDTVSWYQQALGQGPQFIFQYYEEEERQRGNFPDRFSGHQFPNYSSELNVNALLLGDSALYLCASSYKTQGAANNEQFFGPGTRLTVL.

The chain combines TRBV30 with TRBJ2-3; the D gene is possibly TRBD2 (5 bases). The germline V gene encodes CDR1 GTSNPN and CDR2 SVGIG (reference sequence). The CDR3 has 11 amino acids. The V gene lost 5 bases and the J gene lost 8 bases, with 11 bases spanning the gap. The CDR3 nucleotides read TGTGCCTGGGGTGGACTGGGTACGCAGTATTTT. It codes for CAWGGLGTQYF.